The entry below gives a single TCR beta chain sequence along with its context. Its cognate antigen is unknown. This entry belongs to a study of vaccination effects on CD4 cells after COVID-19. Background on the study: Median timing of post-vaccine samples was 72 days after the second dose. Study-wide results and limits: Convalescent patients were scarce in the study, and it lacked early post-infection timepoints.

Antigen-specific CD4+ T cell clonotypes were called by their expansion after viral peptide-pool culture in ViraFEST. The culture ran for roughly ten days before CD4+ T cells were isolated. Every participant took two doses of the BNT162b2 or mRNA-1273 vaccine. Half-medium exchanges with IL-2 medium took place on days 3 and 7. Using immunoSEQ multiplex PCR, the repertoire was profiled, and TCRdb retains in-frame clones only, with some absent. The sample holds around 25,000 clones; roughly 76% are singletons and the top ten take approximately 5.6%. Germline CDR1 GTSNPN, CDR2 SVGIG (reference sequence). V was pared by 2 bases and J by 2 bases, with 9 bases between. The CDR3 is 13 residues long.

The origin of this receptor is a human donor who received a COVID-19 vaccine. Some clones in this sample may be carry-over from other donors' samples. Specimen: CD4+ T cells from PBMCs cultured with SARS-CoV-2 spike peptides, collected after COVID-19 vaccination. V is TRBV30 and J is TRBJ1-2; D perhaps matches TRBD1 (6 bases). Here the CDR3 DNA reads TGTGCCTGGAGTAGGACAGACAACTATGGCTACACCTTC. Its protein product is CAWSRTDNYGYTF.